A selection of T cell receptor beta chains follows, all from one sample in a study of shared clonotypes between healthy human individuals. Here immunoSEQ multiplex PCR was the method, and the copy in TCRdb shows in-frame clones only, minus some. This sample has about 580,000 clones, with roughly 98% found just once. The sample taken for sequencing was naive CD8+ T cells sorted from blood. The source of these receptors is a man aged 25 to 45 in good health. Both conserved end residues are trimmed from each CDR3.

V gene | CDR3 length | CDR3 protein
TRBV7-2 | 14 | ASSLYWREQLDTQY
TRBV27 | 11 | ASSVTASYEQY
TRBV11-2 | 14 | ASSLTSGTYEYEQY
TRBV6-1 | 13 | ASSDRDRTSYEQY
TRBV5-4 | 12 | ASNPSDRAYEQY
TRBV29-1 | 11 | SAPDRSGNIQY
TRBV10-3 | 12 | AISEPRLQETQY
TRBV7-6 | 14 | ASSVTGGRSTGELF
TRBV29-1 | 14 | SVTDPRRGQSYEQY
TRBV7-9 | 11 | AILWGSDNEQF
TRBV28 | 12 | ASSPEALYNEQF
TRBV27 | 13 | ASSLSTSGSYEQF
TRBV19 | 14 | ASSIDRGARNQPQH
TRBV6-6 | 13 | ASSTLAGGDNEQF
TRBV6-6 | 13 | ASSYGTTGDYEQY
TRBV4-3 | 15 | ASSQDWGTGNTDTQY
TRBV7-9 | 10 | ASSLSGDEQF
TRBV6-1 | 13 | ASRRVQGTNQPQH
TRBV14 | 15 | ASSQVSSASGRDTQY
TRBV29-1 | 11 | SVESKTAGEQY
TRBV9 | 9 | ASSKRDGYT
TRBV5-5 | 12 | ASSLWGSSYEQY
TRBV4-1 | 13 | ASSQDWQGGYEQY
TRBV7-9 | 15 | ASSLTSGRPDTGELF
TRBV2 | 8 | ASSGADYT
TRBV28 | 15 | ASSPTPGQGINYGYT
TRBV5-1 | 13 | ASRESTGDNQPQH
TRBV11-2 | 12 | ASSPWGSGNTIY
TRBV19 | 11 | ASKVEMNTEAF
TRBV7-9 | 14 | ASSPPSGTDSYEQY
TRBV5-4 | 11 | ASSNRSSYEQY
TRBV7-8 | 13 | ASSISGSGYNEQF
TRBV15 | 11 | ATSTRLVHEQF
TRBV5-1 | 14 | ASSYTSAENTGELF
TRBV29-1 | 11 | SVMGQGIYEQY
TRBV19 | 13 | ATRPGTSGSNEQF
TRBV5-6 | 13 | ASSWTGAGANVLT
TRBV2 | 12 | ASQIAGGYNEQF
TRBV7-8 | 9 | ASSSPAGQF
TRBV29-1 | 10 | SGGFLGEKLF
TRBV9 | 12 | ASSYSGSMNEQF
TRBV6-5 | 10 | ASSSLAYEQY
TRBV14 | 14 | ASSQQSVLIQETQY
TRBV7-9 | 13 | ASSLLGGSHDEQF
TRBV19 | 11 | ASNIRGWSEQF
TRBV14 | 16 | ASSLSKFGRDSNQPQH
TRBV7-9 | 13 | ASSFRGSQPYEQY
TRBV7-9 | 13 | ASSLGAASNQPQH
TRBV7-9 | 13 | ASSFPGMNTGELF
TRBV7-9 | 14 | ASSLGESYPTDTQY
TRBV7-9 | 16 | ASSPNAGVGGFYNEQF
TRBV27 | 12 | ASSWDRAGYEQY
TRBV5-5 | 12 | ASTTPGLHNEQF
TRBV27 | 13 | ASSRPRGSYNEQF
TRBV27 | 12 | ASSPGTGDYEQY
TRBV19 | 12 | ASSITGQSYGYT